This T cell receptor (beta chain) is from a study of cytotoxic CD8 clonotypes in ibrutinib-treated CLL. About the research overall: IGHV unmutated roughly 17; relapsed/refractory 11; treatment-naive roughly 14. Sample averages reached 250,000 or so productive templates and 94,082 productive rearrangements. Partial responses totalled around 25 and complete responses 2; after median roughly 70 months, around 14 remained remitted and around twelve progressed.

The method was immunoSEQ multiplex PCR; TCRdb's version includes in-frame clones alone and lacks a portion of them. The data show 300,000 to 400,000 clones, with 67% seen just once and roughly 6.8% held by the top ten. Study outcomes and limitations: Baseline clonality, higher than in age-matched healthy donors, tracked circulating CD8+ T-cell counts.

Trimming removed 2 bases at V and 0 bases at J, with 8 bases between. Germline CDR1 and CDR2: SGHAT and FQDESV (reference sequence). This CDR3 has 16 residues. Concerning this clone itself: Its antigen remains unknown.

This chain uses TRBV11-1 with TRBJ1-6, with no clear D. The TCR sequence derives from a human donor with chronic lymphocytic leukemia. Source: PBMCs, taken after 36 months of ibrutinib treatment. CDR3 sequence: CASSLRPRSYNSPLHF. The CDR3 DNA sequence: TGTGCCAGCAGCTTACGACCGCGCTCCTATAATTCACCCCTCCACTTT. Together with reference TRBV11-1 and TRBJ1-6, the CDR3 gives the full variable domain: EAEVAQSPRYKITEKSQAVAFWCDPISGHATLYWYRQILGQGPELLVQFQDESVVDDSQLPKDRFSAERLKGVDSTLKIQPAELGDSAMYLCASSLRPRSYNSPLHFGNGTRLTVT.